This passage covers 15 T cell receptor beta chains from one sample sequenced in a study of CD8+ T cells in alopecia areata. It was cDNA, reverse transcribed from extracted RNA, that served as the sequencing template. Using immunoSEQ multiplex PCR, the repertoire was profiled, and TCRdb retains in-frame clones only, with some absent. The profile shows 190,000 or so clones, about three fifths of them singletons. Specified treatment: oral pan-JAK inhibitor, 5-10 mg twice daily. The sample consisted of CD8+ T cells sorted from blood, taken at week 24, from a patient treated with tofacitinib. Source of these receptors: a human donor with alopecia areata.

The rearrangement joins TRBV7-9 to TRBJ1-1; no clear D. The germline V and J ends were trimmed by 3 bases and 11 bases, with 10 bases remaining between them. Germline V gene data show CDR1 as SEHNR and CDR2 as FQNEAQ (reference sequence). The CDR3 totals 11 residues. The CDR3 sequence is CASSFGLGAFF. The CDR3 DNA reads TGTGCCAGCAGCTTTGGTCTTGGTGCTTTCTTT.

The gene calls are TRBV27 and TRBJ1-2; the D is unclear. Deletions cut 6 bases from V and 10 bases from J, with 24 bases between. Per germline, CDR1 MNHEY and CDR2 SMNVEV (reference sequence). The length of the CDR3 is 15 residues. CDR3 in DNA: TGTGCCAGCAGACTTTCCCTTTCGGCCCACGACATCTACACCTTC. Its translation: CASRLSLSAHDIYTF.

The chain joins TRBV27 to TRBJ2-5, with no clear D. The length of the CDR3 is 15 residues. Trimming stripped 4 bases from V and 5 bases from J, with 17 bases between. Germline CDR1 MNHEY, CDR2 SMNVEV (reference sequence). The CDR3 DNA sequence: TGTGCCAGCAGTTACGAGTGGGGATTGTATGAGACCCAGTACTTC. Residues: CASSYEWGLYETQYF.

This CDR3 reads CASSDGTGGNQPQHF. As DNA, the CDR3 is TGTGCCAGCAGCGACGGGACAGGGGGGAATCAGCCCCAGCATTTT. The rearrangement joins TRBV11-2 to TRBJ1-5; 11 bases are shared with TRBD1. Germline values: CDR1 SGHAT, CDR2 FQNNGV. J lost 4 bases, V lost 5 bases, and 4 bases had no gene match. The CDR3 has 15 residues.

The gene calls are TRBV15 and TRBJ2-7; possible D gene TRBD1, 5 bases. With 0 bases removed from V and 3 bases from J, the gap between germline ends came to 9 bases. There are 14 residues in the CDR3. Germline-derived CDR1 and CDR2 are LNHNV and YYDKDF (reference sequence). CDR3 loop: CATSRDRQNYEQYF. In nucleotides, the CDR3 is TGTGCCACCAGCAGAGATCGACAGAACTACGAGCAGTACTTC.

This clone has a single count. The CDR3 DNA sequence: TGTGCCAGCCCCGACGGGGGCAATGGCTACACCTTC. Encoded protein: CASPDGGNGYTF. The gene calls are TRBV2 and TRBJ1-2; D might be TRBD1 (6 bases). V lost 8 bases and J lost 6, with 13 bases in between. Germline CDR1 is SNHLY and CDR2 is FYNNEI. CDR3 length equals 12 residues. The complete variable domain, with remaining parts taken from reference TRBV2 and TRBJ1-2, reads EPEVTQTPSHQVTQMGQEVILRCVPISNHLYFYWYRQILGQKVEFLVSFYNNEISEKSEIFDDQFSVERPDGSNFTLKIRSTKLEDSAMYFCASPDGGNGYTFGSGTRLTVV.

This clone was counted between two and nine times. V is TRBV6-6 and J is TRBJ2-4; D might be TRBD1 or TRBD2, each matching 5 bases. Trimming cost V 10 bases and J 8 bases, with 21 bases left between them. In germline, CDR1 is MNHNY, CDR2 SVGAGI (reference sequence). The CDR3 has 14 amino acids. The DNA for the CDR3 is TGTGCCATCAGCTTGGGACCGGACCGAGACATTCAGTACTTC. Translating it yields CAISLGPDRDIQYF.

The chain is built from TRBV5-6 and TRBJ2-1; TRBD2 agrees at 8 bases. Germline V lookup: CDR1 SGHDT, CDR2 YYEEEE. The CDR3 is 15 amino acids. With V trimmed by 0 bases and J by 15 bases, 14 bases remained unmatched. The CDR3 DNA is TGTGCCAGCAGCTTGGGGTACGGGGGGGCAATCAGCCCGTTCTTC. Amino acid sequence: CASSLGYGGAISPFF.

The chain is built from TRBV13 and TRBJ1-2; 7 nucleotides align to TRBD1. V shed 4 bases, J shed 8 bases, and the junction held 7 bases outside the gene matches. The CDR3 runs to 13 residues. In germline, CDR1 is PRHDT, CDR2 FYEKMQ (reference sequence). This CDR3 reads CASSSDRAAGYTF. CDR3 nucleotide sequence: TGTGCCAGCAGCTCCGACAGGGCTGCGGGCTACACCTTC.

This clone has just a few counts. The chain joins TRBV14 to TRBJ2-5; TRBD2 matches 7 bases. The junction had 12 bases not matched to a gene; V was cut back by 4 bases and J by 4 bases. The CDR3 totals 16 residues. The germline gives CDR1 SGHDN, CDR2 FVKESK. The CDR3: CASSREGTPEGETQYF. The CDR3 DNA reads as TGTGCCAGCAGCCGGGAGGGAACCCCCGAAGGAGAGACCCAGTACTTC.

V usage is TRBV30 and J usage is TRBJ2-2; D is unresolved. In germline, CDR1 is GTSNPN, CDR2 SVGIG (reference sequence). The CDR3 is 15 residues long. Deletions cut 0 bases from V and 0 bases from J, with 8 bases between. This chain's CDR3 is CAWSVLVTNTGELFF. The CDR3 DNA reads as TGTGCCTGGAGTGTACTTGTTACGAACACCGGGGAGCTGTTTTTT.

This clone was seen only a few times. V gene TRBV7-2 combines with J gene TRBJ2-2; D may be TRBD1 (6 bases). This CDR3 region has 15 residues. Germline CDR1 is SGHTA and CDR2 is FQGNSA. V was trimmed by 1 base and J by 4 bases, leaving 10 bases between them. The CDR3 DNA reads as TGTGCCAGCAGCTTAGACAGGGTGACCACCGGGGAGCTGTTTTTT. Protein: CASSLDRVTTGELFF.

The chain combines TRBV27 with TRBJ2-7; tentatively, D is TRBD1 (7 bases). The CDR3 covers 15 residues. The germline V and J ends were trimmed by 8 bases and 4 bases, with 21 bases remaining between them. CDR1 is MNHEY, CDR2 SMNVEV, per germline (reference sequence). CDR3 in DNA: TGTGCCAGCTCAGGGGGGATTGACAGGGCGTACGAGCAGTACTTC. It is translated as CASSGGIDRAYEQYF.

This clone showed up just once. The chain recombines TRBV28 with TRBJ2-7; D remains ambiguous. V was cut by 5 bases and J by 4 bases, with 3 bases left in between. Germline CDR1 is MDHEN and CDR2 is SYDVKM. The CDR3 runs to 10 residues. The CDR3 DNA sequence: TGTGCCAGCAGTGATTACGAGCAGTACTTC. Translated, it gives CASSDYEQYF.

This clone was counted a few times. The J gene is TRBJ2-3, the V gene TRBV6-5, with unresolved D. The CDR3 consists of 15 residues. The ends were cut back, 2 bases at V and 1 base at J, with 10 bases in the middle. Germline assignment: CDR1 MNHEY and CDR2 SVGAGI. This CDR3 reads CASSYEGPRTDTQYF. The CDR3 DNA reads as TGTGCCAGCAGTTACGAAGGCCCCCGCACAGATACGCAGTATTTT.